The T cell receptor beta chain described here comes from a study of blood T cells in healthy people across ages. This clonotype has a count of ten or more. Antigen specificity is unknown. The second PCR ran about 6 to 11 cycles with a sample-barcoded 5' primer and J-beta primers. TCRdb reprocessed the 5' RACE reads with MiXCR, giving one entry per CDR3 protein. This sample has 780,000 or so distinct CDR3 sequences, with about 61% found just once. Points from the study as a whole: Both naive CD4+ cell counts and diversity were greater in long-lived donors than in aged donors.

Trimming removed 6 bases at V and 0 bases at J, with 9 bases between. CDR1 and CDR2 from the germline V gene are MNHEY and SMNVEV (reference sequence). The CDR3 is 13 amino acids. The receptor's source is a man aged 35 to 55 in good health. The chain carries TRBV27 and TRBJ2-7; D ambiguous. The specimen sequenced was blood. This CDR3 is CASRGRSSYEQYF. The DNA for the CDR3 is TGTGCCAGCAGGGGAAGAAGCTCCTACGAGCAGTACTTC.